This T cell receptor beta chain was sequenced for a study of OX40 agonist ivuxolimab in advanced cancers. Broadly, across the study: Ivuxolimab, which targeted the costimulatory receptor OX40 (CD134), was an agonistic, fully human IgG2 monoclonal antibody. Intravenous ivuxolimab was administered to patients every 2 weeks at six dose levels: 0.01, 0.1, 0.3, 1.5, 3 and 10 mg/kg. Among the 52 dose-escalation patients, about 19 had hepatocellular carcinoma, 15 or so melanoma, 9 renal cell carcinoma and 9 head and neck cancer. In the dose-escalation cohort, around four fifths of patients were male, and the mean age was approximately 64 years, with a range of about 23 to 85. Prior anti-PD-1, anti-PD-L1 or anti-CTLA-4 therapy was permitted, and 40% to 50% of dose-escalation patients had received checkpoint inhibitors. Three dose-escalation patients achieved partial responses, one with hepatocellular carcinoma and two with cutaneous melanoma. The point of sequencing TCRbeta in the periphery was to test whether ivuxolimab changed TCR sequence diversity and drove clonal T-cell expansion. The paper covers the monotherapy dose-escalation part of the phase I ivuxolimab trial, which included N of about 50 patients. The paper's findings and limits, for the study overall: The antigen specificity of the clonally expanded peripheral T cells was not determined. Low levels of normalized T-cell clonal expansion were also seen in some patients who did not respond. In partial responders in the 0.1-3.0 mg/kg groups, normalized peripheral clonal expansion was found to be among the lowest, especially among CD8+ T cells. At doses of 0.1 to 3.0 mg/kg, clonal expansion of both CD4+ and CD8+ T cells in blood was seen between baseline and week 6. After ivuxolimab, expanded clones were on average more numerous among CD8+ T cells than among CD4+ T cells.

For sequencing of the TCRbeta CDR3 region, genomic DNA was extracted from the sorted cells. The immunoSEQ Assay was used for sequencing of TCRbeta CDR3 regions. TCRdb obtained this table from immuneACCESS and retained in-frame rearrangements with V and J assigned. These tables miss some clones; where compared with another copy, unresolved V genes account for less than half of the shortfall, and the remainder is unexplained. This sample lists roughly 5,100 clones; 66% were detected once. Around three quarters of the sample goes to the ten largest clones. Of note for this clone: Its recognized antigen is unknown. One base away there is no much larger clone; base qualities are not given.

The trial excluded patients who had a history of autoimmune disease or were on systemic immunosuppression. Peripheral blood for TCR sequencing was drawn from every dose cohort at baseline, at cycle 4 day 1 and at cycle 7 day 1. Samples were obtained from an open-label, multicenter, first-in-human phase I dose-escalation trial of ivuxolimab. Adults with locally advanced or metastatic melanoma, renal cell carcinoma, hepatocellular carcinoma or head and neck squamous cell carcinoma were enrolled in the trial. CD4+ and CD8+ T cells were sorted separately from peripheral blood before TCR sequencing. Via the germline V gene, CDR1 is MDHEN and CDR2 SYDVKM. V and J are truncated by 8 bases and 0 bases respectively, leaving an intervening sequence of 19 bases. From the cysteine through the phenylalanine, the CDR3 covers 16 amino acids. Left in the record is the CDR3 DNA by itself, 48 bases read in frame from the first base.

The source was CD4+ or CD8+ T cells sorted from blood, collected in a trial of the OX40 agonist ivuxolimab. The receptor comes from an adult with an advanced solid tumor such as melanoma, head and neck, liver or kidney cancer. The rearranged segments are TRBV28 and TRBJ1-2; the D segment cannot be called with confidence. The nucleotide sequence is given as TGTGCCAGCCAAACCCGCGCCGGAGGCCCTAACTATGGCTACACCTTC. It specifies CASQTRAGGPNYGYTF.